This T cell receptor (beta chain) was profiled in a study of OX40 agonist ivuxolimab in advanced cancers. About the full investigation: The costimulatory receptor OX40 (CD134) was targeted by ivuxolimab, a fully human IgG2 agonistic monoclonal antibody. Intravenous ivuxolimab was administered to patients every 2 weeks at six dose levels: 0.01, 0.1, 0.3, 1.5, 3 and 10 mg/kg. Of the approximately 50 patients in dose escalation, some 20 had hepatocellular carcinoma, approximately 15 had melanoma, 9 had renal cell carcinoma and 9 had head and neck cancer. In the dose-escalation cohort, 70% to 85% of patients were male, and the mean age was 60 years with a range of roughly 20 to 79. Prior anti-PD-1, anti-PD-L1 or anti-CTLA-4 therapy was permitted, and about two fifths of dose-escalation patients had received checkpoint inhibitors. Partial responses occurred in three dose-escalation patients, of whom one had hepatocellular carcinoma and two had cutaneous melanoma. The purpose of peripheral TCRbeta sequencing was to test whether ivuxolimab changed TCR sequence diversity and led to clonal T-cell expansion. The paper covers the monotherapy dose-escalation part of the phase I ivuxolimab trial, which included N of about 50 patients. The investigation overall reported the following: Low levels of normalized T-cell clonal expansion were also shown by some nonresponding patients. In the 0.1-3.0 mg/kg groups, partial responders were among the patients with the lowest normalized peripheral clonal expansion, particularly in CD8+ T cells. The antigen specificity of the peripheral T cells that underwent clonal expansion was not determined. After ivuxolimab, CD8+ T cells had more expanded clones than CD4+ T cells on average. At doses from 0.1 to 3.0 mg/kg, clonal expansion was seen in both CD4+ and CD8+ blood T cells between baseline and week 6.

Comment on this clone: It lacks a known antigen. Base qualities were left out, and no much larger clone turns up one base away.

The trial excluded patients who had a history of autoimmune disease or who were on systemic immunosuppression. Peripheral blood for TCR sequencing was collected from all dose cohorts at baseline, on cycle 4 day 1, and on cycle 7 day 1. Samples were obtained from an open-label, multicenter, first-in-human phase I dose-escalation trial of ivuxolimab. Adults with locally advanced or metastatic melanoma, renal cell, hepatocellular, or head and neck squamous cell carcinoma were enrolled in the trial. Before TCR sequencing, CD4+ T cells and CD8+ T cells from peripheral blood were sorted into separate populations. Genomic DNA was isolated from the sorted cells so that the TCRbeta CDR3 region could be sequenced. TCRbeta CDR3 regions were sequenced using the immunoSEQ Assay. The source is immuneACCESS, and TCRdb retained only in-frame sequences with V and J called. Part of the clones is not carried over; for the studies checked, unresolved V genes explain less than half of this, and the remainder is unexplained. The sample yields 45,000 to 60,000 clones; less than 90% were counted once. The top ten clonotypes cover 6.5% to 8% of the sample.

The germline V gene provides CDR1 SQVTM and CDR2 ANQGSEA. Its CDR3 holds 14 amino acids, cysteine through phenylalanine. The sequence is cut down to CDR3 DNA, 42 bases in frame from base 1. The junction carries 15 bases between V and J, which are trimmed by 6 bases and 0 bases respectively. Sequences were derived from CD4+ or CD8+ T cells sorted from blood, sampled in a trial of the OX40 agonist ivuxolimab. This TCR was sampled from an adult with an advanced solid tumor such as melanoma, head and neck, liver or kidney cancer. The chain links TRBV29-1 with TRBJ2-7, with the D gene call left open. CDR3 loop: CSVRLPRSSYEQYF. The nucleotides are TGCAGCGTCCGACTCCCAAGAAGCTCCTACGAGCAGTACTTC.